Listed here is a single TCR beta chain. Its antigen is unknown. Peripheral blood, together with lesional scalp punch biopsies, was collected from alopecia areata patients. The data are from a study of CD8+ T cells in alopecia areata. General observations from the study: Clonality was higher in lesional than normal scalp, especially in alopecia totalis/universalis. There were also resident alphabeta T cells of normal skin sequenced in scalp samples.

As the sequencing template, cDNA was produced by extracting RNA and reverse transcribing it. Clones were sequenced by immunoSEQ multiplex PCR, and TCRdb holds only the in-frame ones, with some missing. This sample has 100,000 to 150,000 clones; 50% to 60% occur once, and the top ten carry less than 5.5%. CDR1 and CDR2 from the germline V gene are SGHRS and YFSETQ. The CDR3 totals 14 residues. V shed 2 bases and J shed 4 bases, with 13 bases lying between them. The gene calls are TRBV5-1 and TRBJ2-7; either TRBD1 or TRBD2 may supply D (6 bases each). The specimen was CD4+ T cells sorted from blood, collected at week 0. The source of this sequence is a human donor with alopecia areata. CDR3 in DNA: TGCGCCAGCAGCTTAGGGGGGCGAACGTACGAGCAGTACTTC. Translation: CASSLGGRTYEQYF.